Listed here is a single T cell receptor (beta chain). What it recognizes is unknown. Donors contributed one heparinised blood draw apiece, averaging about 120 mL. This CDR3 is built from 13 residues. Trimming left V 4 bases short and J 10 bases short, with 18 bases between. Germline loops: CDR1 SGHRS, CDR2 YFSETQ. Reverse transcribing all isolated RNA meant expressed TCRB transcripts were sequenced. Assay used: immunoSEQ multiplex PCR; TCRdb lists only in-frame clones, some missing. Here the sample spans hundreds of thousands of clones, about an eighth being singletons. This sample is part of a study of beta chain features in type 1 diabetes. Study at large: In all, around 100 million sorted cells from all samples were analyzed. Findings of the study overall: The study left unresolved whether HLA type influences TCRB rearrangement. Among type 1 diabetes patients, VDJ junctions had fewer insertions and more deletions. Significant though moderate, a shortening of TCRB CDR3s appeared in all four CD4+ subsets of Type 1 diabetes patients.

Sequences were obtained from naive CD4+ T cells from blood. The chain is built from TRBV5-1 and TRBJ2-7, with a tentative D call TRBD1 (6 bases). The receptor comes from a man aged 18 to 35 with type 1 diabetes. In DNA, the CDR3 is TGCGCCAGCAGCACCAACGCTCAGGGGCTTCAGTACTTC. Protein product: CASSTNAQGLQYF.